Listed here are 8 T cell receptor beta chains from one sample, sequenced in a study of blood T cell repertoires in COVID-19. Clones were read by immunoSEQ multiplex PCR, and TCRdb kept only the in-frame ones, dropping some. The sample includes about 160,000 clones, 87% of them seen just once. Material for sequencing was peripheral blood. These receptors originate from a man at least 80 years old with acute or convalescent COVID-19.

This chain joins TRBV10-2 and TRBJ2-2; D is ambiguous. V was cut by 7 bases and J by 0 bases, with 12 bases left in between. Germline V gene sequence: CDR1 WSHSY, CDR2 SAAADI. This CDR3 comprises 15 residues. Written as DNA, the CDR3 is TGCGCCAGCATGTTACAAGTCGCGAACACCGGGGAGCTGTTTTTT. Its protein is CASMLQVANTGELFF.

This clone was picked up one time. The chain couples TRBV28 to TRBJ1-2; 7 positions match TRBD1. The CDR3 runs 12 residues. Germline V gives CDR1 MDHEN, CDR2 SYDVKM. V trimming: 3 bases; J trimming: 8 bases; junction bases outside the gene matches: 3. The CDR3 here is CASSFWTGGYTF. CDR3 coding DNA: TGTGCCAGCAGTTTTTGGACAGGCGGCTACACCTTC.

The CDR3 sequence: CAGRTDHNSPLHF. The CDR3 DNA is TGTGCCGGTCGGACAGATCATAATTCACCCCTCCACTTT. The rearrangement uses TRBV6-5 and TRBJ1-6, with D possibly matching TRBD1 (6 bases). CDR3 size: 13 residues. Trimming stripped 11 bases from V and 5 bases from J, with 13 bases between. Germline V gene data show CDR1 as MNHEY and CDR2 as SVGAGI.

The rearrangement links TRBV5-6 to TRBJ1-1; 7 bases map to TRBD1. The V gene end was trimmed by 4 bases and the J gene end by 4 bases; junction bases not matched to a gene: 10. Germline V gene lookup returns CDR1 SGHDT and CDR2 YYEEEE. The CDR3 totals 15 residues. In DNA form, the CDR3 reads TGTGCCAGCAGCATCCAACAGGGGTCGACCACTGAAGCTTTCTTT. Protein sequence: CASSIQQGSTTEAFF.

CDR3 in amino acids: CASRFDHTYNEQFF. DNA of the CDR3: TGTGCAAGTCGCTTTGATCACACCTACAATGAGCAGTTCTTC. The genes are TRBV12-2 and TRBJ2-1; the table's D call, TRBD1, has no DNA check behind it. TRBV12-2 is a pseudogene. There are 14 residues in the CDR3.

The chain combines TRBV2 with TRBJ2-1; 12 bases fit TRBD2. CDR3 size: 15 residues. The germline V gene encodes CDR1 SNHLY and CDR2 FYNNEI. V trimming: 4 bases; J trimming: 9 bases; junction bases outside the gene matches: 7. CDR3 region: CASSALAGGLGEQFF. DNA of the CDR3: TGTGCCAGCAGTGCGCTAGCGGGGGGGCTTGGTGAGCAGTTCTTC.

V and J are TRBV9 and TRBJ1-6; D unresolved. Trimming removed 0 bases from V and 6 bases from J, with 13 bases in between. Germline values: CDR1 SGDLS, CDR2 YYNGEE. The CDR3 is made up of 16 amino acids. Here the CDR3 reads CASSVEPTGANSPLHF. CDR3 in DNA: TGTGCCAGCAGCGTAGAGCCGACGGGAGCTAATTCACCCCTCCACTTT.

CDR3 DNA: TGTGCCAGCAGTTTAAACGGGTATAATTCACCCCTCCACTTT. Translating it yields CASSLNGYNSPLHF. The chain is built from TRBV27 and TRBJ1-6; no clear D. The V end lost 2 bases, the J end lost 4 bases, and 6 bases lay between the germline ends. From germline, CDR1 is MNHEY and CDR2 SMNVEV (reference sequence). The CDR3 has 14 amino acids.